This T cell receptor beta chain originates from a study of shared T cell receptors in the human thymus. Some clones are missing from TCRdb's copy, which holds only in-frame ones; the method was immunoSEQ multiplex PCR. The sample contains 700,000 or so clones, 80% to 90% of which appear only once. The CDR3 extends over 13 amino acids. Looked up from germline, CDR1 is LGHNA and CDR2 is YSLEER. V lost 0 bases and J lost 3, with 5 bases in between. A single count supports this clone. In addition, the sample was reused for a study of human thymus T cells. That publication notes: Resections from corrective heart surgery supplied the thymus tissue. Usage of V and J genes appeared biased in thymic and blood repertoires. Thymic repertoires overlap heavily among unrelated individuals, related research has reported.

What was sequenced was thymocytes. The TCR comes from a girl under three years old with a congenital heart defect. J is TRBJ1-2 and V is TRBV4-3, with D perhaps matching TRBD1 (5 bases). As DNA, the CDR3 is TGCGCCAGCAGCCAAGACAGGGACTATGGCTACACCTTC. It is translated as CASSQDRDYGYTF.